Each of the 32 T cell receptor beta chains below was sequenced from the same sample in a study of vaccination and CD4 T cells after COVID-19. Treatment in this sample: approximately nine-day PBMC culture with coronavirus spike peptide pools or control peptides (ViraFEST assay). Samples of CD4+ T cells were obtained from the unexposed donor before the COVID-19 pandemic (2011-2018). The Oncomine TCR Beta short-read assay sequenced DNA from cultured CD4+ T cells. Extraction of genomic DNA was performed on cultured CD4+ T cells. TCRdb reanalysed the PCR reads using MiXCR and keeps one entry per CDR3 protein. The repertoire holds approximately 9,700 distinct CDR3 sequences, about 32% seen once, with roughly 8% in the top ten. Their antigens remain unidentified. Material for sequencing was CD4+ T cells from blood, cultured in vitro. Receptors were obtained from a human donor in good health.

The V call is TRBV6-2 or TRBV6-3, the J call TRBJ2-1, with D tentatively TRBD2 (5 bases). This CDR3 spans 14 amino acids. V was trimmed by 10 bases and J by 5 bases, leaving 18 bases between them. Per germline, CDR1 MNHEY and CDR2 SVGEGT. CDR3 sequence (DNA): TGTGCCACCATCACTCTAGCAAGGCACAATGAGCAGTTCTTC. Amino acids: CATITLARHNEQFF.

By sample share, this clonotype is medium-sized (0.01 to 0.1%). The chain links TRBV20-1 to TRBJ2-7; the D call may be TRBD1 or TRBD2 (5 bases each). There are 14 residues in the CDR3. Germline-derived CDR1 and CDR2 are DFQATT and SNEGSKA (reference sequence). Trimming shortened V by 3 bases and J by 0 bases, and 12 bases separated the two germline ends. CDR3: CSASGGGASYEQYF. CDR3 DNA sequence: TGCAGTGCTAGTGGGGGTGGAGCCTCCTACGAGCAGTACTTC.

This clonotype was detected only a few times. The CDR3 region has the DNA TGTGCCAGCAGCTTAGGATCGGGAGCGGGAAAGGCAGATACGCAGTATTTT. Amino acids: CASSLGSGAGKADTQYF. The V gene is TRBV7-9, the J gene TRBJ2-3, with 7 bases identical to TRBD2. J was trimmed by 4 bases and V by 1 base; bases with no gene match: 11. The CDR3 is made up of 17 amino acids. Germline CDR1 and CDR2: SEHNR and FQNEAQ (reference sequence).

The chain couples TRBV28 to TRBJ1-2; D might be TRBD1 (5 bases). This CDR3 is built from 15 residues. The ends were cut back, 4 bases at V and 4 bases at J, with 16 bases in the middle. In germline, CDR1 is MDHEN, CDR2 SYDVKM. The CDR3 region is CASSYSTAGGYGYTF. DNA for the CDR3: TGTGCCAGCAGTTACTCGACAGCTGGGGGCTATGGCTACACCTTC.

This chain links TRBV7-2 with TRBJ2-5, with TRBD1 matching 8 bases. This CDR3 has 16 residues. J was trimmed by 7 bases and V by 0 bases; bases with no gene match: 10. Germline CDR1 reads SGHTA; CDR2 reads FQGNSA. CDR3 in amino acids: CASSLAWAGGRSTQYF. The CDR3 nucleotides are TGTGCCAGCAGCTTAGCGTGGGCAGGGGGCCGCTCGACCCAGTACTTC.

The V gene is TRBV7-8, the J gene TRBJ1-2; TRBD1 aligns across 8 bases. The germline V gene has CDR1 SGHVS and CDR2 FQNEAQ. This CDR3 has 13 residues. J gave up 6 bases and V 5 bases, and 5 bases lay outside the gene matches. CDR3 region: CASSPTGADGYTF. CDR3 sequence (DNA): TGTGCCAGCAGCCCGACAGGGGCCGATGGCTACACCTTC.

By proportion, this clonotype is medium-sized. The CDR3 DNA reads TGTGCCATCCTCTACCAAGAGACCCAGTACTTC. Its protein is CAILYQETQYF. The chain carries TRBV10-3 and TRBJ2-5; unclear D gene. CDR3 length equals 11 residues. V was clipped by 8 bases and J by 0 bases, with 4 bases between them. The germline gives CDR1 ENHRY, CDR2 SYGVKD.

The chain couples TRBV27 to TRBJ2-1, with D uncertain. Trimming removed 4 bases at V and 12 bases at J, with 13 bases between. The germline gives CDR1 MNHEY, CDR2 SMNVEV (reference sequence). There are 12 residues in the CDR3. The CDR3 sequence is CASSSVLGGQFF. The CDR3 DNA reads as TGTGCCAGCAGTTCGGTCTTGGGTGGGCAGTTCTTC.

A few counts support this clonotype. Relative to the germline gene, one junction end is altered; a read error may explain this. The chain recombines TRBV7-7 with TRBJ2-7; D may be TRBD1 (5 bases). Germline V CDR1 and CDR2: SSHAT, FNYEAQ (reference sequence). The CDR3 is 13 amino acids. In nucleotides, the CDR3 is TGTGCTAGCAGTTCCAGGGTTCGCGACGAGCAGTACTTC. Translated, it gives CASSSRVRDEQYF.

The chain employs TRBV7-2 and TRBJ2-7, with D perhaps being TRBD1 or TRBD2 (5 bases each). The germline V gene has CDR1 SGHTA and CDR2 FQGNSA. Between the trimmed V and J ends, which lost 3 bases and 4 bases, there was a span of 16 bases. The CDR3 extends over 15 amino acids. The CDR3 region is CASSLGSRDPYEQYF. Written as DNA, the CDR3 is TGTGCCAGCAGCTTGGGGAGCCGGGACCCTTACGAGCAGTACTTC.

V and J are TRBV29-1 and TRBJ2-3; 7 bases match TRBD1. The junction had 1 base not matched to a gene; V was cut back by 3 bases and J by 4 bases. Germline V gives CDR1 SQVTM, CDR2 ANQGSEA. The CDR3 is 12 residues long. The CDR3 loop reads CSVEGTADTQYF. The CDR3 nucleotides are TGCAGCGTTGAGGGGACAGCAGATACGCAGTATTTT.

V is TRBV5-1 and J is TRBJ1-2; 10 bases are shared with TRBD1. CDR3 size: 16 residues. Unmatched junction bases numbered 13, after V lost 4 bases and J lost 7 bases. The germline CDR1 and CDR2 sequences are SGHRS and YFSETQ. Here the CDR3 reads CASSPGGQGNIVGYTF. The CDR3 DNA is TGCGCCAGCAGCCCTGGGGGACAGGGGAATATCGTTGGCTACACCTTC.

The rearrangement links TRBV20-1 to TRBJ1-5; a possible D gene is TRBD1 (5 bases). The CDR3 is 17 amino acids. CDR1 and CDR2 (germline): DFQATT, SNEGSKA (reference sequence). V was trimmed by 0 bases and J by 0 bases, leaving 15 bases between them. CDR3 sequence (DNA): TGCAGTGCTAGAGATCATTCGGGGACCTATAGCAATCAGCCCCAGCATTTT. Its protein product is CSARDHSGTYSNQPQHF.

This clonotype is large by share. The chain joins TRBV20-1 to TRBJ1-1, with D unclear. CDR3 length equals 13 residues. The V gene lost 2 bases and the J gene lost 0 bases, with 7 bases spanning the gap. Germline-derived CDR1 and CDR2 are DFQATT and SNEGSKA (reference sequence). The CDR3 DNA reads TGCAGTGCTAGATGGCGGATGAACACTGAAGCTTTCTTT. Amino acids: CSARWRMNTEAFF.

V gene TRBV14 combines with J gene TRBJ1-2; D perhaps matches TRBD1 (6 bases). Trimming took 1 base from V and 3 from J, leaving 15 bases between them. From germline, CDR1 is SGHDN and CDR2 FVKESK. This CDR3 region has 16 residues. This CDR3 reads CASSQATGGSHYGYTF. CDR3 in DNA: TGTGCCAGCAGCCAAGCGACGGGGGGCTCTCACTATGGCTACACCTTC.

This clonotype was observed a few times. CDR3 coding DNA: TGCAGCGTTGTGGCAGGGGGTAACTATGGCTACACCTTC. This encodes CSVVAGGNYGYTF. The chain combines TRBV29-1 with TRBJ1-2, with 7 bases aligning to TRBD1. Germline CDR1 reads SQVTM; CDR2 reads ANQGSEA. The CDR3 is 13 amino acids. V was clipped by 4 bases and J by 1 base; unmatched bases: 3.

This clonotype was observed a few times. J is TRBJ2-3 and V is TRBV15; D unresolved. Trimming pared 0 bases from V and 2 bases from J, leaving 6 bases between. CDR3 length: 14 residues. CDR1 and CDR2 (germline): LNHNV, YYDKDF (reference sequence). The CDR3 region is CATSRDAATDTQYF. The CDR3 DNA reads as TGTGCCACCAGCAGAGACGCGGCCACAGATACGCAGTATTTT. The full variable domain, completed using reference TRBV15 and TRBJ2-3, is DAMVIQNPRYQVTQFGKPVTLSCSQTLNHNVMYWYQQKSSQAPKLLFHYYDKDFNNEADTPDNFQSRRPNTSFCFLDIRSPGLGDTAMYLCATSRDAATDTQYFGPGTRLTVL.

V and J are TRBV6-1 and TRBJ2-7; possible D gene TRBD2, 6 bases. Looked up from germline, CDR1 is MNHNS and CDR2 is SASEGT. The ends were cut back, 2 bases at V and 7 bases at J, with 15 bases in the middle. The CDR3 runs to 14 residues. CDR3 in DNA: TGTGCCAGCAGTGAACCGGGAGAGGTCCGAGAGCAGTACTTC. Translation gives CASSEPGEVREQYF.

CDR3 residues: CASSLGAGRTYEQYF. The CDR3, as DNA: TGTGCCAGCAGCTTAGGGGCGGGACGTACCTACGAGCAGTACTTC. This chain connects TRBV7-2 to TRBJ2-7, with D possibly matching TRBD2 (6 bases). V lost 1 base to trimming and J lost 2 bases, with 12 bases between them. CDR3 length equals 15 residues. The V gene's germline CDR1 is SGHTA and CDR2 FQGNSA.

The chain employs TRBV7-2 and TRBJ1-2; D unclear. V lost 1 base to trimming and J lost 8 bases, with 11 bases between them. The CDR3 has 13 amino acids. In germline, CDR1 is SGHTA, CDR2 FQGNSA. CDR3 bases: TGTGCCAGCAGCTTAGTCCCCCGCAACGGCTACACCTTC. It codes for CASSLVPRNGYTF. Full variable domain (rest looked up from reference TRBV7-2 and TRBJ1-2): GAGVSQSPSNKVTEKGKDVELRCDPISGHTALYWYRQSLGQGLEFLIYFQGNSAPDKSGLPSDRFSAERTGGSVSTLTIQRTQQEDSAVYLCASSLVPRNGYTFGSGTRLTVV.

The V and J genes are TRBV28 and TRBJ1-6; no firm D call. The germline CDR1 and CDR2 sequences are MDHEN and SYDVKM. Trimming shortened V by 6 bases and J by 8 bases, and 11 bases separated the two germline ends. The CDR3 spans 13 residues. CDR3 coding DNA: TGTGCCAGCAGGCCTGCAGGTTATTCACCCCTCCACTTT. Its protein is CASRPAGYSPLHF.

V usage is TRBV2 and J usage is TRBJ2-5, with a possible D match to TRBD1 (5 bases). The CDR3 loop spans 13 amino acids. V was clipped by 11 bases and J by 0 bases, with 13 bases between them. From germline, CDR1 is SNHLY and CDR2 FYNNEI. The CDR3 DNA reads TGTGCCTCTTTTGAGGACAACCAAGAGACCCAGTACTTC. It is translated as CASFEDNQETQYF.

In its sample, this clonotype was seen a few times. The CDR3 nucleotides are TGCAGTGAGAGGGGGGAATCGAATACGCAGTATTTT. It is translated as CSERGESNTQYF. The chain employs TRBV20-1 and TRBJ2-3; D may match TRBD1 or TRBD2 (6 bases each). CDR1 DFQATT and CDR2 SNEGSKA come from the germline V gene (reference sequence). This CDR3 is 12 amino acids long. V was cut by 7 bases and J by 7 bases, with 15 bases left in between.

V usage is TRBV6-4 and J usage is TRBJ2-3; D unclear. CDR1 and CDR2 from the germline V gene are MRHNA and SNTAGT. V lost 0 bases, J lost 10 bases, and 5 bases lay in between. The CDR3 covers 11 residues. CDR3: CASSDSGSQYF. The CDR3 DNA is TGTGCCAGCAGTGACTCGGGATCGCAGTATTTT.

The chain carries TRBV5-1 and TRBJ1-5; D is undetermined. The CDR3 loop spans 15 amino acids. Trimming shortened V by 4 bases and J by 6 bases, and 17 bases separated the two germline ends. The germline gives CDR1 SGHRS, CDR2 YFSETQ. The CDR3 coding sequence is TGCGCCAGCAGCCTCGGCGGCTCAGTTAGTCAGCCCCAGCATTTT. It yields the protein CASSLGGSVSQPQHF. The full variable domain, its missing parts supplied by reference TRBV5-1 and TRBJ1-5, is KAGVTQTPRYLIKTRGQQVTLSCSPISGHRSVSWYQQTPGQGLQFLFEYFSETQRNKGNFPGRFSGRQFSNSRSEMNVSTLELGDSALYLCASSLGGSVSQPQHFGDGTRLSIL.

The rearrangement uses TRBV7-9 and TRBJ1-6; 9 bases align to TRBD1. The CDR3 runs to 18 residues. V lost 5 bases to trimming and J lost 8 bases; unmatched junction nucleotides: 16. Germline V CDR1 and CDR2: SEHNR, FQNEAQ (reference sequence). The CDR3 DNA reads as TGTGCCAGCAGCACCTACAGGGGGCTGGGGGATATGGATTCACCCCTCCACTTT. This codes for CASSTYRGLGDMDSPLHF.

This clonotype has more than one count but fewer than ten. This chain links TRBV15 with TRBJ2-1; weak D call: TRBD2 (6 bases). V lost 3 bases and J lost 3, with 12 bases in between. The CDR3 consists of 15 residues. Germline V gives CDR1 LNHNV, CDR2 YYDKDF (reference sequence). The CDR3 coding sequence is TGTGCCACCAGCAGGGGCCGGGACTTCTACAATGAGCAGTTCTTC. This codes for CATSRGRDFYNEQFF.

The V call is TRBV7-2, the J call TRBJ2-2; 9 bases agree with TRBD2. The germline CDR1 and CDR2 sequences are SGHTA and FQGNSA. This CDR3 is 15 amino acids long. With V trimmed by 4 bases and J by 6 bases, 6 bases remained unmatched. The CDR3 region is CASSWRTSEAGELFF. The DNA of the CDR3 is TGTGCCAGCAGCTGGCGGACTAGCGAAGCCGGGGAGCTGTTTTTT. The full variable domain, rest sourced from reference TRBV7-2 and TRBJ2-2, is GAGVSQSPSNKVTEKGKDVELRCDPISGHTALYWYRQSLGQGLEFLIYFQGNSAPDKSGLPSDRFSAERTGGSVSTLTIQRTQQEDSAVYLCASSWRTSEAGELFFGEGSRLTVL.

This clonotype was picked up a small number of times. This chain uses TRBV6-2 or TRBV6-3 with TRBJ2-5; TRBD2 matches at 9 bases. V was pared by 3 bases and J by 5 bases, with 16 bases of the junction left unmatched. The CDR3 totals 18 residues. From germline, CDR1 is MNHEY and CDR2 SVGEGT. CDR3 amino acids: CASSYALQISGRGETQYF. CDR3 DNA: TGTGCCAGCAGTTATGCCCTTCAGATTAGCGGGAGAGGGGAGACCCAGTACTTC.

In this sample, this clonotype turned up a few times. The genes are TRBV5-6 and TRBJ2-5, with D possibly being TRBD1 or TRBD2 (6 bases each). Germline CDR1 and CDR2: SGHDT and YYEEEE. Trimming took 3 bases from V and 7 from J, leaving 22 bases between them. The CDR3 is 16 amino acids. For the CDR3, the DNA is TGTGCCAGCAGCTGGGGGGCCTTAGCGGCCCCAGGGACCCAGTACTTC. Residues: CASSWGALAAPGTQYF.

The chain carries TRBV2 and TRBJ2-4; TRBD2 might be the D (5 bases). V lost 8 bases and J 6 bases, leaving 5 bases between the germline ends. This CDR3 contains 10 residues. Germline CDR1 SNHLY, CDR2 FYNNEI. The DNA for the CDR3 is TGTGCCAGCGGAGGAAACATTCAGTACTTC. It translates to CASGGNIQYF.

The V call is TRBV10-3, the J call TRBJ1-5, with 9 bases matching TRBD1. V shed 1 base and J 0 bases; nucleotides not matched to a gene: 1. Per germline, CDR1 ENHRY and CDR2 SYGVKD. There are 16 residues in the CDR3. CDR3 nucleotides: TGTGCCATCAGTGAGTGGGACAGGGCTAGCAATCAGCCCCAGCATTTT. It encodes CAISEWDRASNQPQHF.